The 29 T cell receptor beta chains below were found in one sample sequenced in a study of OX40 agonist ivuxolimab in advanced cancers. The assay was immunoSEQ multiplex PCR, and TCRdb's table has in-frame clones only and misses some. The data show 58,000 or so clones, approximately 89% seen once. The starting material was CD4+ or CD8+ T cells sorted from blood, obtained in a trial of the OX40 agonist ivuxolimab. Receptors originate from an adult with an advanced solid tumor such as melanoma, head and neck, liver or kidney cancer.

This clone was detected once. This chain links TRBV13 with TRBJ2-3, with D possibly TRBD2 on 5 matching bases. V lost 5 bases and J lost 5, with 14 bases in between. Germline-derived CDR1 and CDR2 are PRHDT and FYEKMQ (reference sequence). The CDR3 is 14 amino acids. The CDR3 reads CASSLPGEKDTQYF. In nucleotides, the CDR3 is TGTGCCAGCAGCCTCCCCGGGGAAAAAGATACGCAGTATTTT.

Here the CDR3 reads CASRLGGYEQYF. In DNA form, the CDR3 reads TGTGCAAGTCGCTTAGGCGGGTACGAGCAGTACTTC. The V and J genes are TRBV12-2 and TRBJ2-7; the table's D call of TRBD2 was not tested on the DNA. TRBV12-2 is a documented pseudogene. CDR3 length: 12 residues.

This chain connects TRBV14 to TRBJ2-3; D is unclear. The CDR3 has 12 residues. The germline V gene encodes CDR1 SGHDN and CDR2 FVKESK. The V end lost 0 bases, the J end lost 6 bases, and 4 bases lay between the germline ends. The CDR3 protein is CASSQDLDTQYF. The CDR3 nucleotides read TGTGCCAGCAGCCAAGATCTCGATACGCAGTATTTT.

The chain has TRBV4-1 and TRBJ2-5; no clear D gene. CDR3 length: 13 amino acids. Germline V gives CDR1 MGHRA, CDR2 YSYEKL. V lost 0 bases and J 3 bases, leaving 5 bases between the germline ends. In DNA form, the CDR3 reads TGCGCCAGCAGCCAAGATCCCGAAGAGACCCAGTACTTC. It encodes CASSQDPEETQYF.

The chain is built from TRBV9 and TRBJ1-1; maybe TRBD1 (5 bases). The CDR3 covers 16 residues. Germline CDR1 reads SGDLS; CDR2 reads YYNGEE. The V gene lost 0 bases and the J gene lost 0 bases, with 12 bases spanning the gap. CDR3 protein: CASSVGDGAMNTEAFF. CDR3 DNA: TGTGCCAGCAGCGTAGGGGACGGAGCTATGAACACTGAAGCTTTCTTT.

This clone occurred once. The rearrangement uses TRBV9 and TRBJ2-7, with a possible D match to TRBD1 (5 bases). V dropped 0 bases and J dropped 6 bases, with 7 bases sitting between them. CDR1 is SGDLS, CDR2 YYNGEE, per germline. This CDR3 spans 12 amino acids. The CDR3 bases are TGTGCCAGCAGCGTAGGGGGCGGCGAGCAGTACTTC. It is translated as CASSVGGGEQYF.

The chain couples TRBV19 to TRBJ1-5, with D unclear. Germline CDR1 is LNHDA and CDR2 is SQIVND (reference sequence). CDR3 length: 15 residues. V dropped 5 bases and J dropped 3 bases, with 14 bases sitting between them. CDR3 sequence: CASSPGRRSNQPQHF. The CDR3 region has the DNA TGTGCCAGTAGTCCCGGTCGGCGTTCCAATCAGCCCCAGCATTTT.

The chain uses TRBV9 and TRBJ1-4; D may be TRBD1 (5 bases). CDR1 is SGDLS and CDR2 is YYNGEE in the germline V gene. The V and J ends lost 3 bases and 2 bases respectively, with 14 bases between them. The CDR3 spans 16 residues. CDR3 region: CASSDAGTGTNEKLFF. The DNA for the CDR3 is TGTGCCAGCAGCGATGCCGGGACGGGCACTAATGAAAAACTGTTTTTT.

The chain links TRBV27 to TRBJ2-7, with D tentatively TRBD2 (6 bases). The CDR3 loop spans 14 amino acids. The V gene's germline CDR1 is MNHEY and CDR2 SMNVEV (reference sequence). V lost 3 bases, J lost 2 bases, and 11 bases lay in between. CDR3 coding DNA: TGTGCCAGCAGTTTTGGAGCGGGCGCCTACGAGCAGTACTTC. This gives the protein CASSFGAGAYEQYF.

The CDR3 region has the DNA TGTGCCAGCAGTTTACAGGGTTTGGGAGAGACCCAGTACTTC. This codes for CASSLQGLGETQYF. This chain links TRBV27 with TRBJ2-5, with D perhaps matching TRBD1 (5 bases). Trimming removed 2 bases at V and 4 bases at J, with 11 bases between. Germline CDR1 is MNHEY and CDR2 is SMNVEV (reference sequence). The CDR3 covers 14 residues.

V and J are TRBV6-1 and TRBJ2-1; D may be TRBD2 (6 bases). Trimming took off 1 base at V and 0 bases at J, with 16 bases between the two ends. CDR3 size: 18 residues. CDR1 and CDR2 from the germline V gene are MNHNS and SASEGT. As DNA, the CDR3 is TGTGCCAGCAGTGAAGGCACGATAGCGGCGAGCTCCTACAATGAGCAGTTCTTC. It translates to CASSEGTIAASSYNEQFF.

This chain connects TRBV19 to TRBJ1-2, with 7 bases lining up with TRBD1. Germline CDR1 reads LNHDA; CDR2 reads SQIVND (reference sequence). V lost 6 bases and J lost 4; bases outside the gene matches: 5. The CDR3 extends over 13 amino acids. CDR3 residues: CASSGQDRYGYTF. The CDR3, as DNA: TGTGCCAGTAGCGGACAGGATCGCTATGGCTACACCTTC.

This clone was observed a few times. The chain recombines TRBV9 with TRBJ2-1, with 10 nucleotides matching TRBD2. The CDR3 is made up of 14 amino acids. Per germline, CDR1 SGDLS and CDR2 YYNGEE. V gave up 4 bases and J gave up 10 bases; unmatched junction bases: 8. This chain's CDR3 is CASSRQRGGWEQFF. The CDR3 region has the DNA TGTGCCAGCAGCCGCCAGCGGGGGGGCTGGGAGCAGTTCTTC.

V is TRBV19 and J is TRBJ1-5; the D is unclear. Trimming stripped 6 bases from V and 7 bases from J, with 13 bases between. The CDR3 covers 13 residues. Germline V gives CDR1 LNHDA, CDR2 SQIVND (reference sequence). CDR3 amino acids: CASSVRVYQPQHF. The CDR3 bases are TGTGCCAGTAGCGTGAGAGTGTACCAGCCCCAGCATTTT.

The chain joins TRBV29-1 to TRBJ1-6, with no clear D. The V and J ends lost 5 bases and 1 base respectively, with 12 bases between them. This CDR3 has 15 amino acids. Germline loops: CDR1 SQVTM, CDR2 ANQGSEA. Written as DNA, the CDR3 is TGCAGCGTTAAGCTTGACATATCCTATAATTCACCCCTCCACTTT. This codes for CSVKLDISYNSPLHF.

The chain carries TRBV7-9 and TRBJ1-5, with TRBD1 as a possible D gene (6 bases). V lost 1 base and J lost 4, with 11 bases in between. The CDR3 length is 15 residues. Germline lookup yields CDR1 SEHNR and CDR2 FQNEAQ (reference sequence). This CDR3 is CASSLGVQGNQPQHF. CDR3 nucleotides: TGTGCCAGCAGCTTAGGAGTTCAGGGGAATCAGCCCCAGCATTTT.

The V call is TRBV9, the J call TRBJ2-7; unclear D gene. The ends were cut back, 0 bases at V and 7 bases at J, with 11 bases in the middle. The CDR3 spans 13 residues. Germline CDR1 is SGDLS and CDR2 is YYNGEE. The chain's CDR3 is CASSVGVRQEQYF. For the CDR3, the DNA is TGTGCCAGCAGCGTAGGGGTCAGGCAAGAGCAGTACTTC.

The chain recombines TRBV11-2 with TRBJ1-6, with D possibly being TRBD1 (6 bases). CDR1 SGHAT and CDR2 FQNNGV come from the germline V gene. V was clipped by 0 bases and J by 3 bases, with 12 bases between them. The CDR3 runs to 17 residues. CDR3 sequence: CASSLETGVFYNSPLHF. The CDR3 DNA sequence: TGTGCCAGCAGCTTAGAGACAGGAGTCTTCTATAATTCACCCCTCCACTTT.

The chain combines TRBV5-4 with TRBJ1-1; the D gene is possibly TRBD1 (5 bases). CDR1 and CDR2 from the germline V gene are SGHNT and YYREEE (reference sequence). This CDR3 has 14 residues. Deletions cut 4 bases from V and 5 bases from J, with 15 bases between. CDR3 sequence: CASSPAGPGTEAFF. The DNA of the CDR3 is TGTGCCAGCAGCCCAGCAGGGCCGGGAACTGAAGCTTTCTTT.

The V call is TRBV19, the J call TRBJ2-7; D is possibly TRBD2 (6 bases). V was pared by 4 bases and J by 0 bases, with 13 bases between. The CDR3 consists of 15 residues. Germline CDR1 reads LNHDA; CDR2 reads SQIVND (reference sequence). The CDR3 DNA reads TGTGCCAGTAGTAGGGGGGACGGGAGCTCCTACGAGCAGTACTTC. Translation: CASSRGDGSSYEQYF.

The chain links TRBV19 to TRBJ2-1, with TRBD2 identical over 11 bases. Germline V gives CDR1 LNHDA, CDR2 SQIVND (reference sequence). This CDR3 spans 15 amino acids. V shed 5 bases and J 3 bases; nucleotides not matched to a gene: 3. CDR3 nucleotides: TGTGCCAGTAGTGTAGCGGGAGGGCACTACAATGAGCAGTTCTTC. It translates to CASSVAGGHYNEQFF. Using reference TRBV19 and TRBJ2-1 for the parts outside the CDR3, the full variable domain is DGGITQSPKYLFRKEGQNVTLSCEQNLNHDAMYWYRQDPGQGLRLIYYSQIVNDFQKGDIAEGYSVSREKKESFPLTVTSAQKNPTAFYLCASSVAGGHYNEQFFGPGTRLTVL.

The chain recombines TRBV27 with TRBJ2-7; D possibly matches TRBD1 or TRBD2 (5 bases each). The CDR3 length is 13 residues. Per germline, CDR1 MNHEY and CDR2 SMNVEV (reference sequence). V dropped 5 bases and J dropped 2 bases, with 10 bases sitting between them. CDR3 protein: CASSQGPTYEQYF. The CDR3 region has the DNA TGTGCCAGCAGTCAGGGACCCACCTACGAGCAGTACTTC.

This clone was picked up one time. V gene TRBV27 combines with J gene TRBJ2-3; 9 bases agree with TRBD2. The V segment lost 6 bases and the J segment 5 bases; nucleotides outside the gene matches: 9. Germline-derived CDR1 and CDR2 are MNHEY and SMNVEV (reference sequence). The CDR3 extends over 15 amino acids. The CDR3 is CASRPAGGRGDTQYF. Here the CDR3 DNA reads TGTGCCAGCAGGCCAGCGGGGGGACGAGGAGATACGCAGTATTTT.

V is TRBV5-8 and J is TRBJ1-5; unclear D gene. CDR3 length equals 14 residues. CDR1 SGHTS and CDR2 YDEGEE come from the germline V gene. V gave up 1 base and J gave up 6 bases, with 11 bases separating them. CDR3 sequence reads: CASSLFGERQPQHF. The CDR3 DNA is TGTGCCAGCAGCTTGTTTGGGGAGCGTCAGCCCCAGCATTTT.

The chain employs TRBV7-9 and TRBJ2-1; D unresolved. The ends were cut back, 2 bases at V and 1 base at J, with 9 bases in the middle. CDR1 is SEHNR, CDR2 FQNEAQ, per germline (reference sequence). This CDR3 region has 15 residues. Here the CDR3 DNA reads TGTGCCAGCAGCTTATTAGGTTGGTCCTACAATGAGCAGTTCTTC. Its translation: CASSLLGWSYNEQFF.

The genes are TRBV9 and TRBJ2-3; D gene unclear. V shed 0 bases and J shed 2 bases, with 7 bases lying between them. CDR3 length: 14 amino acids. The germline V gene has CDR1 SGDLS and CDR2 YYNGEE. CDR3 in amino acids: CASSVATPTDTQYF. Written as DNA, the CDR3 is TGTGCCAGCAGCGTAGCTACACCCACAGATACGCAGTATTTT. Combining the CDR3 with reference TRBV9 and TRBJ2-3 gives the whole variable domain DSGVTQTPKHLITATGQRVTLRCSPRSGDLSVYWYQQSLDQGLQFLIQYYNGEERAKGNILERFSAQQFPDLHSELNLSSLELGDSALYFCASSVATPTDTQYFGPGTRLTVL.

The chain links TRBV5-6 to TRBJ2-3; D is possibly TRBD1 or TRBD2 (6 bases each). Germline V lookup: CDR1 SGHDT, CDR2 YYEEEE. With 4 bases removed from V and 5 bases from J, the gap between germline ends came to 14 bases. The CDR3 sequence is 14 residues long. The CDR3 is CASSGGGGGDTQYF. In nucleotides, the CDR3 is TGTGCCAGCAGCGGAGGCGGAGGGGGAGATACGCAGTATTTT. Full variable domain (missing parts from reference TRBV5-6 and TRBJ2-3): DAGVTQSPTHLIKTRGQQVTLRCSPKSGHDTVSWYQQALGQGPQFIFQYYEEEERQRGNFPDRFSGHQFPNYSSELNVNALLLGDSALYLCASSGGGGGDTQYFGPGTRLTVL.

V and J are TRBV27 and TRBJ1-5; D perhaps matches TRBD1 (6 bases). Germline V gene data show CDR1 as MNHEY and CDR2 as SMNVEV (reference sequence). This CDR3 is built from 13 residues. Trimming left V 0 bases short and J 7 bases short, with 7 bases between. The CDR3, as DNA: TGTGCCAGCAGTTTATCACAGGGACAGCCCCAGCATTTT. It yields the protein CASSLSQGQPQHF.

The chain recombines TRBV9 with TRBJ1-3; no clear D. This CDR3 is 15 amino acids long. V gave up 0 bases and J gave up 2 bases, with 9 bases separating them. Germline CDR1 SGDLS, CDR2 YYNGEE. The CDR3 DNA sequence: TGTGCCAGCAGCGTAGACGGGGTCCCTGGAAACACCATATATTTT. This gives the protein CASSVDGVPGNTIYF.